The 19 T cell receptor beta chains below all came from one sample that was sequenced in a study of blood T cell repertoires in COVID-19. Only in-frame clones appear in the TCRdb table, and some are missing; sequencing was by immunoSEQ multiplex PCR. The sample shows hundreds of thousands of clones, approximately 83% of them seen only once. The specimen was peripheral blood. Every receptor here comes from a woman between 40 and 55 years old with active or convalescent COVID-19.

The DNA for the CDR3 is TGTGCCAGTAAAAGAGGGCTCGCGGGGTACGATGAGCAGTTCTTC. It codes for CASKRGLAGYDEQFF. J is TRBJ2-1 and V is TRBV19; TRBD2 is a possible D gene (6 bases). Trimming stripped 7 bases from V and 8 bases from J, with 21 bases between. CDR3 size: 15 residues. CDR1 and CDR2 from the germline V gene are LNHDA and SQIVND (reference sequence).

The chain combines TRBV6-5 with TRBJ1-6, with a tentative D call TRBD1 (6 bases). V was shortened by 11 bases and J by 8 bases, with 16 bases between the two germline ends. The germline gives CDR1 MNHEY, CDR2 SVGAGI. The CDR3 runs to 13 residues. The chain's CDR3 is CAAKGEGDSPLHF. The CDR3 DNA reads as TGTGCCGCCAAGGGGGAGGGTGATTCACCCCTCCACTTT.

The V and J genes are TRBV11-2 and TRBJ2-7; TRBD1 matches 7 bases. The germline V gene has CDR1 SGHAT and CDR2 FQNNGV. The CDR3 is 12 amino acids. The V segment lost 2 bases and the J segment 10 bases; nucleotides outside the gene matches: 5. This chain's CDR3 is CASSLRGQSQYF. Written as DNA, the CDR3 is TGTGCCAGCAGCTTAAGGGGACAGTCCCAGTACTTC.

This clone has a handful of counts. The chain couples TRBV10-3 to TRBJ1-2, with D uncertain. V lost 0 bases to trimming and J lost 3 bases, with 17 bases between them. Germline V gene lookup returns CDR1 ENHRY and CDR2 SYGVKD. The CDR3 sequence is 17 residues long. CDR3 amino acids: CAISESQGRAGDYGYTF. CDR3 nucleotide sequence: TGTGCCATCAGTGAGTCTCAAGGGAGAGCAGGTGACTATGGCTACACCTTC.

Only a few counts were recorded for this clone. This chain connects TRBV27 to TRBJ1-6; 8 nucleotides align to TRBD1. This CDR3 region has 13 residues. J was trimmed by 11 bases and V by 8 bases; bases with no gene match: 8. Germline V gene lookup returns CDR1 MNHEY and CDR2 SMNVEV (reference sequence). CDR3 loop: CASGQGVGTPLHF. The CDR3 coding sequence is TGTGCCAGCGGACAGGGCGTTGGGACACCCCTCCACTTT.

CDR3 amino acids: CAWNGQGADTQYF. The CDR3 region has the DNA TGTGCCTGGAATGGACAGGGGGCAGATACGCAGTATTTT. The rearrangement joins TRBV30 to TRBJ2-3; 10 bases are shared with TRBD1. V gave up 4 bases and J gave up 4 bases; unmatched junction bases: 2. The germline CDR1 and CDR2 sequences are GTSNPN and SVGIG (reference sequence). The CDR3 loop spans 13 amino acids.

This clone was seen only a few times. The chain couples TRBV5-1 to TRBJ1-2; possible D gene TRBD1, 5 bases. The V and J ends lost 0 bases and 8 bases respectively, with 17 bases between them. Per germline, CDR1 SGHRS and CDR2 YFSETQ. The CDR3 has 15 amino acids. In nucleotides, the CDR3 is TGCGCCAGCAGCTTGGATCAGGGCGCCTCGCAAGGCTACACCTTC. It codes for CASSLDQGASQGYTF.

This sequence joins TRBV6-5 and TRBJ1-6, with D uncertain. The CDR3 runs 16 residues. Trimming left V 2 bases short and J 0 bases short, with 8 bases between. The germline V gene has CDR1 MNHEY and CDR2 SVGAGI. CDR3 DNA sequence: TGTGCCAGCAGTTACGGTCCGAGCTCCTATAATTCACCCCTCCACTTT. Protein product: CASSYGPSSYNSPLHF.

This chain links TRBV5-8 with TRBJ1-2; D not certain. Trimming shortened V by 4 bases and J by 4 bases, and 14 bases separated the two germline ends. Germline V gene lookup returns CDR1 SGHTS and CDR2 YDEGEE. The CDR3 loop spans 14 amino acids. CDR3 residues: CASSRRTGGYGYTF. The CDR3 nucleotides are TGTGCCAGCAGCCGACGCACCGGCGGCTATGGCTACACCTTC.

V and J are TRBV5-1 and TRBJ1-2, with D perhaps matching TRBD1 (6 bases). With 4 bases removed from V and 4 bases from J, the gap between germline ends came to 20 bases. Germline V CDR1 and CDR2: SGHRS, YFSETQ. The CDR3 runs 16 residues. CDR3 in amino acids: CASSQGRQEIFYGYTF. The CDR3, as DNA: TGCGCCAGCAGCCAAGGGAGACAGGAGATCTTCTATGGCTACACCTTC.

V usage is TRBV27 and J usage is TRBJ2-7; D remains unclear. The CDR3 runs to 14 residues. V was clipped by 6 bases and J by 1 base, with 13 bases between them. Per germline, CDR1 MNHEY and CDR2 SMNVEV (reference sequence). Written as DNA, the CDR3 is TGTGCCAGCAGCACCCCTGGCCGTTCCTACGAGCAGTACTTC. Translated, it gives CASSTPGRSYEQYF.

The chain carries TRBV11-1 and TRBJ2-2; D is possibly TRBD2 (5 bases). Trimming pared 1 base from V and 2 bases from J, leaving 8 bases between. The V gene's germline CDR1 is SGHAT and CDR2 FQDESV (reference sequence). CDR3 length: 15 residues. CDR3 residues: CASSLVDSNTGELFF. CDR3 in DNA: TGTGCCAGCAGCTTAGTGGACTCCAACACCGGGGAGCTGTTTTTT. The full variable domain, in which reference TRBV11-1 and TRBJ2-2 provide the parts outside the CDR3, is EAEVAQSPRYKITEKSQAVAFWCDPISGHATLYWYRQILGQGPELLVQFQDESVVDDSQLPKDRFSAERLKGVDSTLKIQPAELGDSAMYLCASSLVDSNTGELFFGEGSRLTVL.

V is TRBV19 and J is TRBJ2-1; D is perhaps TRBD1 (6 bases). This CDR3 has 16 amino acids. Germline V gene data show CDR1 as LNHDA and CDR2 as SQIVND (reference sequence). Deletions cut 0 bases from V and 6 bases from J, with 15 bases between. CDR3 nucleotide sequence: TGTGCCAGTAGTATAGAGAGGCAGGGGCTCCCCAATGAGCAGTTCTTC. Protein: CASSIERQGLPNEQFF.

CDR3 nucleotide sequence: TGCGCCAGCAGCCAGGTACAGGGGGTGGCTAGCACAGATACGCAGTATTTT. Its protein product is CASSQVQGVASTDTQYF. This chain joins TRBV4-1 and TRBJ2-3, with TRBD1 matching over 8 bases. J gave up 0 bases and V 3 bases, and 8 bases lay outside the gene matches. The CDR3 has 17 residues. CDR1 MGHRA and CDR2 YSYEKL come from the germline V gene.

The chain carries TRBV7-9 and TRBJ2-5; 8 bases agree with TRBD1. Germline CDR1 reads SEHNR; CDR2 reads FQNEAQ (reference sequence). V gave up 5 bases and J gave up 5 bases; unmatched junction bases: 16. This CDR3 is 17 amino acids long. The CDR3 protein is CASSMDRTGGLWETQYF. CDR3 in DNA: TGTGCCAGCAGCATGGACAGAACAGGGGGACTCTGGGAGACCCAGTACTTC.

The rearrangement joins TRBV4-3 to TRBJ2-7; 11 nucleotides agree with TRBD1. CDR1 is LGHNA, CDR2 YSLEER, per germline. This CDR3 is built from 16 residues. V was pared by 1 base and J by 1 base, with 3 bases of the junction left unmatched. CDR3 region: CASSQVGTGGSYEQYF. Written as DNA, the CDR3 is TGCGCCAGCAGCCAAGTTGGGACAGGGGGGTCCTACGAGCAGTACTTC.

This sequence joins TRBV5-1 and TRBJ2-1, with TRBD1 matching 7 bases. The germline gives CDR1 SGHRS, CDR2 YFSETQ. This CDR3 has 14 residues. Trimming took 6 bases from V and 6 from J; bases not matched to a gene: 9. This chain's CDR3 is CASKRGGDRNEQFF. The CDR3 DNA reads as TGCGCCAGCAAGAGAGGGGGCGACCGCAATGAGCAGTTCTTC.

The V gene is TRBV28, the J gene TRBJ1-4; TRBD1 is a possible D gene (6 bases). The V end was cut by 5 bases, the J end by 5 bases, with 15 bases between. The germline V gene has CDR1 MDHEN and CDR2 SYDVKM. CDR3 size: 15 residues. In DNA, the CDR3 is TGTGCCAGCAGTGGGGCGGGGGCGGCAAATGAAAAACTGTTTTTT. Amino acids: CASSGAGAANEKLFF.

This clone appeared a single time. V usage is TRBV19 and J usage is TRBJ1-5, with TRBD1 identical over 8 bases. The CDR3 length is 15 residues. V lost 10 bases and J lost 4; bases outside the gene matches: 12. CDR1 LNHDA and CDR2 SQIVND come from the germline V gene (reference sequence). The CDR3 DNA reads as TGTGCCACACGACTTATAGACAGGGGAAATCAGCCCCAGCATTTT. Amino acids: CATRLIDRGNQPQHF.